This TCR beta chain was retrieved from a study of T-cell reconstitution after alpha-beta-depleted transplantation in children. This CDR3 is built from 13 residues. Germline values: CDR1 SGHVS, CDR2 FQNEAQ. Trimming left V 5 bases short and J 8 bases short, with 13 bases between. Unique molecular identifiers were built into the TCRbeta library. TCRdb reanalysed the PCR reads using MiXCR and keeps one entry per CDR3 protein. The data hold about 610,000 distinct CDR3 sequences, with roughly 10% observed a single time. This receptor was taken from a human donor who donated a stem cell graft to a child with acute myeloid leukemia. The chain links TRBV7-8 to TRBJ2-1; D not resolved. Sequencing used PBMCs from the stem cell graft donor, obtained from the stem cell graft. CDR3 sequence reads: CASSASTLDEQFF. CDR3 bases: TGTGCCAGCAGCGCTTCAACGCTAGATGAGCAGTTCTTC.